This passage covers 13 T cell receptor beta chains from one sample sequenced in a study of cytomegalovirus exposure and HLA in healthy donors. Sequenced by immunoSEQ multiplex PCR; TCRdb stores in-frame clones only, minus some. The sample shows some 310,000 clones, approximately 91% of them seen only once. What was sequenced was PBMCs. The receptors shown here come from a man aged 25-40 years in good health and CMV-seronegative.

The chain carries TRBV18 and TRBJ1-1; TRBD1 might be the D (5 bases). The V end lost 1 base, the J end lost 6 bases, and 12 bases lay between the germline ends. The CDR3 is 14 amino acids. Germline V gene data show CDR1 as KGHSH and CDR2 as LQKENI. As DNA, the CDR3 is TGTGCCAGCTCACCACAGGAACAGGTCTCTGAAGCTTTCTTT. Translation: CASSPQEQVSEAFF. Together with reference TRBV18 and TRBJ1-1, the CDR3 gives the full variable domain: NAGVMQNPRHLVRRRGQEARLRCSPMKGHSHVYWYRQLPEEGLKFMVYLQKENIIDESGMPKERFSAEFPKEGPSILRIQQVVRGDSAAYFCASSPQEQVSEAFFGQGTRLTVV.

V and J are TRBV6-5 and TRBJ1-1; perhaps TRBD1 as D (6 bases). The CDR3 is 15 residues long. In germline, CDR1 is MNHEY, CDR2 SVGAGI. The V and J ends lost 0 bases and 12 bases respectively, with 20 bases between them. The DNA of the CDR3 is TGTGCCAGCAGTTACTCGGGTCCGACAGTTCAGGGGACTTTCTTT. Translation gives CASSYSGPTVQGTFF.

The rearrangement uses TRBV19 and TRBJ2-2, with 7 bases that match TRBD1. The CDR3 covers 13 residues. With 9 bases clipped from V and 5 bases from J, the junction kept 6 bases outside the gene matches. CDR1 LNHDA and CDR2 SQIVND come from the germline V gene (reference sequence). CDR3 loop: CASDPTGTGELFF. The CDR3 nucleotides read TGTGCCAGCGACCCGACAGGGACCGGGGAGCTGTTTTTT.

V gene TRBV6-5 combines with J gene TRBJ2-1; 10 nucleotides match TRBD2. There are 14 residues in the CDR3. Losses at the gene ends were 11 bases for V and 2 bases for J; bases not matched to a gene: 6. Germline lookup yields CDR1 MNHEY and CDR2 SVGAGI. CDR3 sequence: CAATGTSAYNEQFF. The CDR3 DNA is TGTGCCGCCACCGGGACTAGCGCCTACAATGAGCAGTTCTTC.

This chain uses TRBV9 with TRBJ2-5, with 16 bases fitting TRBD2. The germline V gene encodes CDR1 SGDLS and CDR2 YYNGEE. CDR3 length equals 17 residues. Trimming cost V 4 bases and J 4 bases; bases outside gene matches: 7. This CDR3 is CASSLGTSGGAGETQYF. CDR3 coding DNA: TGTGCCAGCAGCCTCGGGACTAGCGGGGGGGCTGGAGAGACCCAGTACTTC.

The rearrangement links TRBV15 to TRBJ1-2; 9 nucleotides line up with TRBD1. V lost 6 bases, J lost 6 bases, and 8 bases stayed unmatched. Germline CDR1 and CDR2: LNHNV and YYDKDF (reference sequence). The CDR3 consists of 14 residues. CDR3 DNA: TGTGCCACCAGAGTTACAGGGGGCTGGGATGGCTACACCTTC. Protein: CATRVTGGWDGYTF.

This chain links TRBV10-3 with TRBJ2-3, with 10 bases aligning to TRBD2. V shed 5 bases, J shed 1 base, and the junction held 3 bases outside the gene matches. Germline V CDR1 and CDR2: ENHRY, SYGVKD. The CDR3 consists of 15 residues. CDR3 loop: CAISSTSGGTDTQYF. As DNA, the CDR3 is TGTGCCATCAGTTCCACTAGCGGGGGCACAGATACGCAGTATTTT.

The gene calls are TRBV30 and TRBJ1-4; perhaps TRBD1 as D (6 bases). CDR1 GTSNPN and CDR2 SVGIG come from the germline V gene (reference sequence). The CDR3 length is 16 residues. Trimming left V 2 bases short and J 5 bases short, with 18 bases between. The CDR3 DNA reads as TGTGCCTGGAGTAAAAGCCTCGGACAGCTAAATGAAAAACTGTTTTTT. Protein product: CAWSKSLGQLNEKLFF.

This chain links TRBV2 with TRBJ1-1, with 8 bases fitting TRBD1. This CDR3 spans 14 amino acids. The ends lost 8 bases at V and 1 base at J; junction bases unmatched: 6. CDR1 is SNHLY and CDR2 is FYNNEI in the germline V gene. CDR3: CASGPDRGNTEAFF. The CDR3 bases are TGTGCCAGCGGGCCAGACAGGGGGAACACTGAAGCTTTCTTT. The full variable domain, rest sourced from reference TRBV2 and TRBJ1-1, is EPEVTQTPSHQVTQMGQEVILRCVPISNHLYFYWYRQILGQKVEFLVSFYNNEISEKSEIFDDQFSVERPDGSNFTLKIRSTKLEDSAMYFCASGPDRGNTEAFFGQGTRLTVV.

This clone was seen only once. The V gene is TRBV19, the J gene TRBJ1-4; D gene unclear. Germline CDR1 LNHDA, CDR2 SQIVND (reference sequence). The V end was cut by 6 bases, the J end by 0 bases, with 11 bases between. The CDR3 has 15 residues. The CDR3 DNA sequence: TGTGCCAGTAGCACGACAAGAACAACTAATGAAAAACTGTTTTTT. Its protein product is CASSTTRTTNEKLFF.

The chain employs TRBV27 and TRBJ2-7, with D possibly being TRBD1 (6 bases). The CDR3 extends over 15 amino acids. The germline V gene has CDR1 MNHEY and CDR2 SMNVEV (reference sequence). Between the trimmed V and J ends, which lost 0 bases and 1 base, there was a span of 10 bases. As DNA, the CDR3 is TGTGCCAGCAGTTTATCTCTCGACAGGTCCTACGAGCAGTACTTC. Translated, it gives CASSLSLDRSYEQYF.

The V gene is TRBV2, the J gene TRBJ2-5; tentatively, D is TRBD1 (6 bases). CDR3 size: 14 residues. The V and J ends lost 5 bases and 1 base respectively, with 11 bases between them. The germline V gene encodes CDR1 SNHLY and CDR2 FYNNEI. The CDR3 region is CASSSDRSQETQYF. CDR3 bases: TGTGCCAGCAGTTCGGACAGATCCCAAGAGACCCAGTACTTC.

A single count supports this clone. The J gene is TRBJ1-1, the V gene TRBV27, with 8 bases identical to TRBD1. The junction had 10 bases not matched to a gene; V was cut back by 7 bases and J by 6 bases. CDR3 length: 14 residues. The germline V gene encodes CDR1 MNHEY and CDR2 SMNVEV (reference sequence). CDR3 protein: CASKRARGPAEAFF. CDR3 DNA: TGTGCCAGCAAGAGGGCCAGGGGGCCCGCTGAAGCTTTCTTT.